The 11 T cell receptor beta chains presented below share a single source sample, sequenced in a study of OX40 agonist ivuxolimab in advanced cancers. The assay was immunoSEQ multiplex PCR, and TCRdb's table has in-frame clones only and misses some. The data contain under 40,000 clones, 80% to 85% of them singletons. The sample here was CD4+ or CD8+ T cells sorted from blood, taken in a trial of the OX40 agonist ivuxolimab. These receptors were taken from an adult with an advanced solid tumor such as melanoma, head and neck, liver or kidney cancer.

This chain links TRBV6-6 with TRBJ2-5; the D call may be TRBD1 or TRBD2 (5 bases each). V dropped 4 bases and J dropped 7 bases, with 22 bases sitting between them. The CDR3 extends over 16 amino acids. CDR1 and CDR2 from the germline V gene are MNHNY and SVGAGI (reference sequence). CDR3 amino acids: CASSFVSGLLFTTQYF. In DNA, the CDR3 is TGTGCCAGCAGTTTTGTTTCGGGGCTCTTGTTCACGACCCAGTACTTC.

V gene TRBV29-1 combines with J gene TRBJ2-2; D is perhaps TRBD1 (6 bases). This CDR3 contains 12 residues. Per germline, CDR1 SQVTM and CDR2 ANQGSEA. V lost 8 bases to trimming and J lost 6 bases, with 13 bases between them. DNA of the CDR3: TGCAGCACCCAACAGGGTCCCGGGGAGCTGTTTTTT. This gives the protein CSTQQGPGELFF.

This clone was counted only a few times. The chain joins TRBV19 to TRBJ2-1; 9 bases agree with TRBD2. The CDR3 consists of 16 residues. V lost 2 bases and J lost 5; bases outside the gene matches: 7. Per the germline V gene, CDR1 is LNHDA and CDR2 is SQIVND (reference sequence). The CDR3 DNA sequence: TGTGCCAGTAGTATATCCAGACTAGCGGTACACAATGAGCAGTTCTTC. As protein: CASSISRLAVHNEQFF.

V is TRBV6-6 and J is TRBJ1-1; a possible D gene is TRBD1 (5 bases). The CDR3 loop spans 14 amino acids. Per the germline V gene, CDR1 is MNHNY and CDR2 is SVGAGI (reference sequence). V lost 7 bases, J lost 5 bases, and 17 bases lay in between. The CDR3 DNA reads TGTGCCAGCACCCTTACGGGCGGGGGTACTGAAGCTTTCTTT. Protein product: CASTLTGGGTEAFF.

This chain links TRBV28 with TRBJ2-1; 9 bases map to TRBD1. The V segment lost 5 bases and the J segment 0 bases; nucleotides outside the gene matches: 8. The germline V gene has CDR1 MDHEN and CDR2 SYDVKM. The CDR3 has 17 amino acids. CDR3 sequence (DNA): TGTGCCAGCAGTCCCACAGGGGGCGCGGGCTCCTACAATGAGCAGTTCTTC. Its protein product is CASSPTGGAGSYNEQFF.

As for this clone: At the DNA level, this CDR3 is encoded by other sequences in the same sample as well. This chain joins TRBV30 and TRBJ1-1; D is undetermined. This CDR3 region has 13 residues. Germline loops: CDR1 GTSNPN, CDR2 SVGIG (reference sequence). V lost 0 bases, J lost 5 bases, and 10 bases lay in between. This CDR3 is CAWSVSGRTEAFF. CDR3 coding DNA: TGTGCCTGGAGTGTTTCGGGCCGGACTGAAGCTTTCTTT.

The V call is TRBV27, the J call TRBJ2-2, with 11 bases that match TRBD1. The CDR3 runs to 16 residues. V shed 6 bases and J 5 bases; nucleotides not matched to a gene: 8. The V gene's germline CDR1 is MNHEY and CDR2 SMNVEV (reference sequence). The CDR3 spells CASRPTGTGGTGELFF. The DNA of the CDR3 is TGTGCCAGCAGGCCTACCGGGACAGGGGGGACCGGGGAGCTGTTTTTT.

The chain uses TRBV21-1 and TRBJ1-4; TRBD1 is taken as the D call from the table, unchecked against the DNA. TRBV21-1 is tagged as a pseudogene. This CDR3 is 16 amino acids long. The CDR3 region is CASSKGTGTTNEKLFF. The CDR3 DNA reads TGTGCCAGCAGCAAAGGTACAGGTACAACTAATGAAAAACTGTTTTTT.

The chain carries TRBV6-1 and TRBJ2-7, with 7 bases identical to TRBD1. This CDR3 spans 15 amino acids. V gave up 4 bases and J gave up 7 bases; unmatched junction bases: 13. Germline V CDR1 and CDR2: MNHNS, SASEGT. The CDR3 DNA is TGTGCCAGCAGTGGACAGGGAATCGAGGGTTGGGAGCAGTACTTC. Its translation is CASSGQGIEGWEQYF.

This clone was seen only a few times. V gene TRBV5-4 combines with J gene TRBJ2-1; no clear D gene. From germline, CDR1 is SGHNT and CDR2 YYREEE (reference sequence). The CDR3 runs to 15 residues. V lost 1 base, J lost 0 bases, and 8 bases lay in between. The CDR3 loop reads CASSLRRSSYNEQFF. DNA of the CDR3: TGTGCCAGCAGCTTGAGGCGCAGCTCCTACAATGAGCAGTTCTTC.

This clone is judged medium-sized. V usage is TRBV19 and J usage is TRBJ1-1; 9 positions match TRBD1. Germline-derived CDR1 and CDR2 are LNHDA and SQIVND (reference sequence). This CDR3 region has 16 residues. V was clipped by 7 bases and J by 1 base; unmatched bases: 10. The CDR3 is CASTALGTGKNTEAFF. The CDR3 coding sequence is TGTGCCAGTACCGCCCTGGGGACAGGGAAGAACACTGAAGCTTTCTTT.